The clone carrying this TCR beta chain appeared a few times. The germline V and J ends were trimmed by 5 bases and 7 bases, with 12 bases remaining between them. The CDR3 runs to 12 residues. The germline V gene has CDR1 DFQATT and CDR2 SNEGSKA (reference sequence). This record belongs to a study of regulatory T cells in long-lasting Graves disease. Time point specified: newly diagnosed GD, antithyroid drugs for less than 3 months. Preparation of the TCR library used RNA extracted from PBMCs. The authors built TCR beta libraries using iRepertoire HTBI primers and Arm-PCR of CDR3 regions. TCRdb processed the multiplex PCR reads anew with MiXCR; each CDR3 protein has one entry. The sample consists of under 450,000 distinct CDR3 sequences, 12% of them appearing once. The sample was also linked to a second study, of T cells in Graves' hyperthyroidism and ophthalmopathy. That work states: A set of HTBI primers served as the primers for a first-round RT-PCR of the TCR CDR3.

This TCR came from a woman aged 18 to 35 with Graves disease. The sequencing here drew on peripheral blood mononuclear cells (PBMCs), taken at new diagnosis, from a patient treated with antithyroid drugs. The chain uses TRBV20-1 and TRBJ1-5; maybe TRBD1 (5 bases). CDR3 in amino acids: CSAVTEGQPQHF. In DNA, the CDR3 is TGCAGTGCTGTGACAGAAGGACAGCCCCAGCATTTT.